The clone carrying this T cell receptor beta chain came up once. The CDR3 is 12 amino acids. Germline-derived CDR1 and CDR2 are MDHEN and SYDVKM. The V end was cut by 3 bases, the J end by 4 bases, with 7 bases between. This sample was included in a study of blood T cell repertoires in COVID-19. Data came from immunoSEQ multiplex PCR; TCRdb stores just in-frame clones and leaves some out. The table includes some 230,000 clones, approximately 80% detected once. Donors were grouped by their self-reported clinical history. The chain has TRBV28 and TRBJ2-7, with D hard to call. The sequence derives from a man aged 35-49 years who had recovered from COVID-19. Material: PBMCs or T cells enriched from blood (not recorded which). The CDR3 reads CASSFQTYEQYF. The CDR3 coding sequence is TGTGCCAGCAGTTTTCAGACTTACGAGCAGTACTTC.